The 20 T cell receptor beta chains below come from one sample, sequenced in a study of blood T cell repertoires in COVID-19. The method was immunoSEQ multiplex PCR; TCRdb's version includes in-frame clones alone and lacks a portion of them. Here the sample spans 140,000 to 150,000 clones, roughly 84% being singletons. Input material: peripheral blood. The receptors originated from a human donor in a cohort sampled during active COVID-19.

The gene calls are TRBV6-6 and TRBJ1-1; no clear D. CDR1 is MNHNY, CDR2 SVGAGI, per germline (reference sequence). V lost 11 bases to trimming and J lost 0 bases, with 10 bases between them. This CDR3 has 12 residues. The CDR3 DNA is TGTGCCGGGCAGAGTCTGAACACTGAAGCTTTCTTT. This translates into CAGQSLNTEAFF.

This chain links TRBV25-1 with TRBJ2-2, with no clear D. This CDR3 is 14 amino acids long. Germline lookup yields CDR1 MGHDK and CDR2 SYGVNS. Trimming took 1 base from V and 0 from J, leaving 3 bases between them. In nucleotides, the CDR3 is TGTGCCAGCAGTGAATCAACGAACACCGGGGAGCTGTTTTTT. This gives the protein CASSESTNTGELFF.

This sequence joins TRBV30 and TRBJ1-6; unclear D gene. The germline V and J ends were trimmed by 0 bases and 9 bases, with 6 bases remaining between them. The CDR3 totals 12 residues. Germline V gene data show CDR1 as GTSNPN and CDR2 as SVGIG (reference sequence). This CDR3 is CAWSVSGSPLHF. The CDR3 DNA reads TGTGCCTGGAGTGTAAGCGGTTCACCCCTCCACTTT.

V is TRBV7-2 and J is TRBJ1-5, with D maybe TRBD1 (6 bases). Deletions cut 5 bases from V and 6 bases from J, with 20 bases between. There are 16 residues in the CDR3. Germline V CDR1 and CDR2: SGHTA, FQGNSA. The CDR3 loop reads CASSPGMGRGGQPQHF. CDR3 DNA sequence: TGTGCCAGCAGCCCGGGGATGGGCAGGGGTGGTCAGCCCCAGCATTTT. The whole variable domain, filled in from reference TRBV7-2 and TRBJ1-5, reads GAGVSQSPSNKVTEKGKDVELRCDPISGHTALYWYRQSLGQGLEFLIYFQGNSAPDKSGLPSDRFSAERTGGSVSTLTIQRTQQEDSAVYLCASSPGMGRGGQPQHFGDGTRLSIL.

This sequence joins TRBV18 and TRBJ2-2, with D maybe TRBD2 (6 bases). The CDR3 loop spans 15 amino acids. From germline, CDR1 is KGHSH and CDR2 LQKENI. V was clipped by 1 base and J by 4 bases, with 10 bases between them. Here the CDR3 reads CASSPQGTLTGELFF. The CDR3, as DNA: TGTGCCAGCTCACCACAGGGGACTCTCACCGGGGAGCTGTTTTTT.

This chain links TRBV10-3 with TRBJ1-2; tentative D call: TRBD1 (6 bases). V lost 6 bases and J lost 5, with 10 bases in between. The germline gives CDR1 ENHRY, CDR2 SYGVKD. The CDR3 covers 12 residues. Here the CDR3 reads CAIREQGYGYTF. CDR3 nucleotides: TGTGCCATCAGAGAACAGGGATATGGCTACACCTTC.

This clone appeared once. The chain joins TRBV5-6 to TRBJ2-7; D not resolved. V was cut by 0 bases and J by 0 bases, with 7 bases left in between. Germline assignment: CDR1 SGHDT and CDR2 YYEEEE. The CDR3 has 14 residues. The CDR3 here is CASSLGGNSYEQYF. CDR3 bases: TGTGCCAGCAGCTTGGGAGGAAACTCCTACGAGCAGTACTTC.

This clone was recorded a few times. The chain employs TRBV28 and TRBJ1-2, with D perhaps matching TRBD1 (5 bases). V lost 4 bases and J lost 7, with 25 bases in between. Germline V lookup: CDR1 MDHEN, CDR2 SYDVKM. This CDR3 has 17 residues. CDR3 in DNA: TGTGCCAGCAGTTCTGATTTCGGCGGGGGTCTATATCGTGGCTACACCTTC. Protein sequence: CASSSDFGGGLYRGYTF.

The chain has TRBV5-5 and TRBJ1-6; 7 bases are a match to TRBD1. This CDR3 is 14 amino acids long. Germline CDR1 reads SGHKS; CDR2 reads YYEKEE (reference sequence). The junction had 5 bases not matched to a gene; V was cut back by 4 bases and J by 7 bases. This CDR3 reads CASSRGQSNSPLHF. As DNA, the CDR3 is TGTGCCAGCAGCCGGGGACAGTCCAATTCACCCCTCCACTTT.

The rearrangement links TRBV29-1 to TRBJ1-4; D is possibly TRBD1 (5 bases). Germline V gives CDR1 SQVTM, CDR2 ANQGSEA. The CDR3 is 10 amino acids. The V end lost 6 bases, the J end lost 8 bases, and 7 bases lay between the germline ends. CDR3 sequence: CSVGGEKLFF. The CDR3 DNA reads as TGCAGCGTGGGGGGAGAAAAACTGTTTTTT.

This chain joins TRBV9 and TRBJ1-4; D is undetermined. The germline V and J ends were trimmed by 2 bases and 7 bases, with 12 bases remaining between them. This CDR3 has 14 residues. Germline V gives CDR1 SGDLS, CDR2 YYNGEE. Here the CDR3 DNA reads TGTGCCAGCAGCGTGTTCCTGAGGGCTGAAAAACTGTTTTTT. This sequence encodes CASSVFLRAEKLFF.

The chain has TRBV7-8 and TRBJ1-2; D unclear. CDR3 size: 15 residues. Germline lookup yields CDR1 SGHVS and CDR2 FQNEAQ. V shed 6 bases and J shed 0 bases, with 14 bases lying between them. CDR3 in amino acids: CASSRGASANYGYTF. CDR3 in DNA: TGTGCCAGCAGTCGAGGCGCCTCGGCTAACTATGGCTACACCTTC.

This chain joins TRBV4-1 and TRBJ2-1; the D gene is possibly TRBD2 (6 bases). The CDR3 runs to 14 residues. V was pared by 1 base and J by 15 bases, with 19 bases between. The germline V gene encodes CDR1 MGHRA and CDR2 YSYEKL. This CDR3 is CASSQGLTGVRLFF. The CDR3 region has the DNA TGCGCCAGCAGCCAAGGGCTGACGGGGGTCCGCCTGTTCTTC.

The chain recombines TRBV24-1 with TRBJ2-1, with a tentative D call TRBD2 (6 bases). The germline V gene encodes CDR1 KGHDR and CDR2 SFDVKD. Trimming took off 1 base at V and 8 bases at J, with 8 bases between the two ends. CDR3 length equals 13 residues. As DNA, the CDR3 is TGTGCCACCAGTGATTTTGCGGGACATGAGCAGTTCTTC. Protein sequence: CATSDFAGHEQFF.

This clone appeared a single time. The chain couples TRBV25-1 to TRBJ2-3, with a tentative D call TRBD2 (5 bases). Germline V gene data show CDR1 as MGHDK and CDR2 as SYGVNS. V was cut by 2 bases and J by 4 bases, with 10 bases left in between. The CDR3 is made up of 14 amino acids. The CDR3, as DNA: TGTGCCAGCAGTGAAGGAGGAGGCCCAGATACGCAGTATTTT. It is translated as CASSEGGGPDTQYF.

The chain links TRBV6-5 to TRBJ2-1, with 8 nucleotides matching TRBD2. V lost 7 bases to trimming and J lost 2 bases; unmatched junction nucleotides: 7. CDR1 is MNHEY and CDR2 is SVGAGI in the germline V gene. The CDR3 covers 15 residues. The CDR3 loop reads CASNLSGGPYNEQFF. The CDR3 DNA follows: TGTGCCAGCAACCTAAGCGGGGGTCCCTACAATGAGCAGTTCTTC.

The chain couples TRBV4-3 to TRBJ2-1, with 9 positions matching TRBD2. From germline, CDR1 is LGHNA and CDR2 YSLEER. This CDR3 is 18 amino acids long. J gave up 6 bases and V 0 bases, and 12 bases lay outside the gene matches. CDR3 sequence: CASSQEIVAGVGSNEQFF. In DNA form, the CDR3 reads TGCGCCAGCAGCCAAGAGATAGTAGCGGGGGTCGGGAGCAATGAGCAGTTCTTC.

The chain is built from TRBV28 and TRBJ1-2; 8 bases line up with TRBD1. With V trimmed by 6 bases and J by 4 bases, 4 bases remained unmatched. The CDR3 length is 13 residues. Germline V CDR1 and CDR2: MDHEN, SYDVKM. The CDR3 protein is CASRLQGGYGYTF. The CDR3 nucleotides read TGTGCCAGCAGACTACAGGGGGGCTATGGCTACACCTTC.

V is TRBV5-6 and J is TRBJ1-3; no firm D call. Germline V gives CDR1 SGHDT, CDR2 YYEEEE. Trimming left V 0 bases short and J 4 bases short, with 5 bases between. The CDR3 runs to 13 residues. CDR3 nucleotides: TGTGCCAGCAGCTTGGGTGGCGGAAACACCATATATTTT. Amino acid sequence: CASSLGGGNTIYF.

The J gene is TRBJ2-1, the V gene TRBV4-3; D may be TRBD2 (5 bases). From germline, CDR1 is LGHNA and CDR2 YSLEER. The CDR3 sequence is 15 residues long. Between the trimmed V and J ends, which lost 4 bases and 4 bases, there was a span of 14 bases. The CDR3 is CASSPQAAKYNEQFF. CDR3 nucleotide sequence: TGCGCCAGCAGCCCCCAAGCGGCCAAGTACAATGAGCAGTTCTTC.